The 28 T cell receptor beta chains below were found in one sample sequenced in a study of breast tumors, draining lymph nodes, adjacent tissues. From the multiplex PCR reads, TCRdb called clonotypes with MiXCR, one entry per CDR3 protein. The sample records approximately 120,000 distinct CDR3 sequences, about 20% being singletons. Samples came from axillary lymph nodes draining the breast cancer. Material for sequencing was axillary lymph node tissue. All receptors come from a female donor with breast cancer. Some clones in this sample may be carry-over from other donors' samples.

Regarding this clonotype: Possible read error: a much larger clone is one base away. The chain has TRBV6-5 and TRBJ2-7; D unclear. CDR1 and CDR2 (germline): MNHEY, SVGAGI. The CDR3 extends over 14 amino acids. In nucleotides, the CDR3 is TGTGCCGGCAGTAGGCCAGAGGTCCCCTACGAGCAGTACTTC. It translates to CAGSRPEVPYEQYF.

This clonotype occurred many times. This rearrangement joins TRBV7-9 to TRBJ2-2; 9 bases align to TRBD1. V shed 1 base and J 7 bases; nucleotides not matched to a gene: 4. This CDR3 has 15 amino acids. Germline V gene sequence: CDR1 SEHNR, CDR2 FQNEAQ (reference sequence). CDR3 region: CASSLGTGGGGELFF. The CDR3 nucleotides are TGTGCCAGCAGCTTAGGAACAGGGGGCGGCGGGGAGCTGTTTTTT.

This clonotype showed up just a few times. The chain joins TRBV3-1 to TRBJ2-3, with 13 bases lining up with TRBD2. V lost 4 bases, J lost 3 bases, and 22 bases stayed unmatched. Per germline, CDR1 LGHDT and CDR2 YNNKEL (reference sequence). The CDR3 sequence is 22 residues long. The CDR3 region has the DNA TGTGCCAGCAGCCCTGGGGACCCGGATAGACTAGCGGGAGGAGACGGGACAGATACGCAGTATTTT. This translates into CASSPGDPDRLAGGDGTDTQYF.

As regards this clonotype: Given a much more abundant clone one base away, this may be a read error. The chain joins TRBV7-2 to TRBJ2-5; no firm D call. The CDR3 sequence is 14 residues long. The germline CDR1 and CDR2 sequences are SGHTA and FQGNSA. The CDR3 loop reads CACSLPRRTETQYF. CDR3 in DNA: TGTGCCTGCAGCTTACCCAGACGTACAGAGACCCAGTACTTC.

Worth noting for this clonotype: With a much larger clone just one base away, this may be a read error. The chain is built from TRBV19 and TRBJ2-1; D is possibly TRBD2 (7 bases). Germline CDR1 and CDR2: LNHDA and SQIVND (reference sequence). V was shortened by 3 bases and J by 5 bases, with 14 bases between the two germline ends. This CDR3 has 15 residues. In DNA, the CDR3 is TGTGCCAGTAGTATGGGGGGGGGCCACCACAATGAGCAGTTCTTC. It codes for CASSMGGGHHNEQFF.

The gene calls are TRBV18 and TRBJ2-2; D is undetermined. There are 14 residues in the CDR3. Germline V gene data show CDR1 as KGHSH and CDR2 as LQKENI. Trimming shortened V by 2 bases and J by 3 bases, and 7 bases separated the two germline ends. The CDR3 nucleotides read TGTGCCAGCTCACCAGGGTCCGACACCGGGGAGCTGTTTTTT. Protein: CASSPGSDTGELFF.

This clonotype has ten or more counts. The CDR3: CASSAGQGNYGYTF. The DNA for the CDR3 is TGTGCCAGTAGTGCGGGACAGGGTAATTATGGCTACACCTTC. The chain couples TRBV19 to TRBJ1-2, with TRBD1 matching 9 bases. Germline CDR1 reads LNHDA; CDR2 reads SQIVND (reference sequence). The junction had 6 bases not matched to a gene; V was cut back by 5 bases and J by 5 bases. This CDR3 is built from 14 residues.

This clonotype has a count of ten or more. The V and J genes are TRBV9 and TRBJ2-1; no clear D. From germline, CDR1 is SGDLS and CDR2 YYNGEE. V lost 3 bases to trimming and J lost 0 bases, with 10 bases between them. This CDR3 has 15 amino acids. The CDR3 is CASSEASSSYNEQFF. The CDR3 DNA follows: TGTGCCAGCAGCGAGGCATCTAGCTCCTACAATGAGCAGTTCTTC.

This clonotype was found a few times. The chain uses TRBV28 and TRBJ1-4; TRBD1 agrees at 9 bases. V was pared by 6 bases and J by 9 bases, with 11 bases of the junction left unmatched. The germline gives CDR1 MDHEN, CDR2 SYDVKM. The CDR3 spans 15 residues. The CDR3 reads CASRRAGTGWKKLFF. CDR3 in DNA: TGTGCCAGCAGGCGAGCCGGGACAGGGTGGAAAAAACTGTTTTTT.

This clonotype was counted at least ten times. This chain connects TRBV9 to TRBJ2-1; 9 bases match TRBD1. Germline V gene data show CDR1 as SGDLS and CDR2 as YYNGEE. CDR3 length: 14 residues. V trimming: 1 base; J trimming: 6 bases; junction bases outside the gene matches: 2. As DNA, the CDR3 is TGTGCCAGCAGCGTACGGGACAGGGCCAATGAGCAGTTCTTC. It yields the protein CASSVRDRANEQFF.

About this clonotype: A much larger clone lies one base from this, so it may be a read error. V and J are TRBV2 and TRBJ2-1, with a possible D match to TRBD1 (6 bases). The germline V and J ends were trimmed by 4 bases and 9 bases, with 19 bases remaining between them. Germline values: CDR1 SNHLY, CDR2 FYNNEI. CDR3 length: 15 residues. DNA of the CDR3: TGTGCCAGCAGTGGCGAAACAGGGTTCAACAGTGAGCAGTTCTTC. Encoded protein: CASSGETGFNSEQFF.

This clonotype appeared many times. The V and J genes are TRBV28 and TRBJ2-7; TRBD1 matches at 7 bases. CDR1 MDHEN and CDR2 SYDVKM come from the germline V gene. There are 14 residues in the CDR3. V was pared by 6 bases and J by 3 bases, with 8 bases of the junction left unmatched. CDR3 protein: CASREAGGLYEQYF. The CDR3 DNA is TGTGCCAGCAGAGAGGCAGGGGGTCTCTACGAGCAGTACTTC.

This clonotype was recorded many times. The V gene is TRBV20-1, the J gene TRBJ1-2, with D maybe TRBD1 (5 bases). CDR1 and CDR2 from the germline V gene are DFQATT and SNEGSKA (reference sequence). The CDR3 is 13 residues long. Trimming stripped 5 bases from V and 6 bases from J, with 16 bases between. CDR3 bases: TGCAGTGCTGGGCAGGGAGGGTTGGATGGCTACACCTTC. Protein sequence: CSAGQGGLDGYTF.

V and J are TRBV6-1 and TRBJ1-3; 8 nucleotides line up with TRBD1. The CDR3 has 16 residues. J was trimmed by 1 base and V by 7 bases; bases with no gene match: 9. Germline values: CDR1 MNHNS, CDR2 SASEGT. Here the CDR3 reads CASNVGTGFSGNTIYF. Here the CDR3 DNA reads TGTGCCAGCAATGTTGGGACAGGCTTTTCTGGAAACACCATATATTTT.

A note on this clonotype: Possible read error: a much larger clone is one base away. V is TRBV11-2 and J is TRBJ2-7, with D unresolved. CDR3 size: 12 residues. Trimming pared 6 bases from V and 6 bases from J, leaving 12 bases between. Germline V gene lookup returns CDR1 SGHAT and CDR2 FQNNGV. The CDR3 protein is CASSPSVAEQYF. CDR3 coding DNA: TGTGCCAGCAGTCCTTCTGTAGCCGAGCAGTACTTC. The full variable domain, completed using reference TRBV11-2 and TRBJ2-7, is EAGVAQSPRYKIIEKRQSVAFWCNPISGHATLYWYQQILGQGPKLLIQFQNNGVVDDSQLPKDRFSAERLKGVDSTLKIQPAKLEDSAVYLCASSPSVAEQYFGPGTRLTVT.

This clonotype occurred many times. CDR3 residues: CASSLETSGSNEQFF. The CDR3 DNA sequence: TGCGCCAGCAGCTTGGAAACTAGCGGGAGCAATGAGCAGTTCTTC. V and J are TRBV5-1 and TRBJ2-1, with 11 nucleotides matching TRBD2. This CDR3 has 15 amino acids. Germline V gene sequence: CDR1 SGHRS, CDR2 YFSETQ. V gave up 0 bases and J gave up 6 bases; unmatched junction bases: 2.

The V and J genes are TRBV15 and TRBJ2-1; the match to TRBD1 covers 10 bases. Per germline, CDR1 LNHNV and CDR2 YYDKDF (reference sequence). The CDR3 has 15 amino acids. V lost 2 bases to trimming and J lost 6 bases; unmatched junction nucleotides: 4. CDR3 region: CATSRHRQGANEQFF. The CDR3 nucleotides read TGTGCCACCAGCAGACACCGACAGGGGGCCAATGAGCAGTTCTTC.

This clonotype was observed at least ten times. The chain is built from TRBV2 and TRBJ2-3, with TRBD2 identical over 8 bases. J was trimmed by 4 bases and V by 4 bases; bases with no gene match: 4. CDR1 is SNHLY and CDR2 is FYNNEI in the germline V gene. The CDR3 is made up of 14 amino acids. The CDR3 protein is CASSAREGADTQYF. The CDR3 DNA is TGTGCCAGCAGTGCCCGGGAGGGCGCAGATACGCAGTATTTT.

J is TRBJ2-5 and V is TRBV11-3; tentatively, D is TRBD1 (5 bases). Germline V gene sequence: CDR1 SGHNT, CDR2 YENEEA. Trimming pared 3 bases from V and 5 bases from J, leaving 13 bases between. The CDR3 totals 14 residues. The CDR3 loop reads CASSFMAQGETQYF. As DNA, the CDR3 is TGTGCCAGCAGCTTCATGGCCCAGGGTGAGACCCAGTACTTC.

For the CDR3, the DNA is TGTGCCAGCAGTTTACCAGGGTGGCAAGAGACCCAGTACTTC. Its translation is CASSLPGWQETQYF. This chain joins TRBV28 and TRBJ2-5, with D possibly being TRBD1 (5 bases). The CDR3 consists of 14 residues. The germline V and J ends were trimmed by 2 bases and 2 bases, with 9 bases remaining between them. CDR1 and CDR2 (germline): MDHEN, SYDVKM. The entire variable domain, with the rest obtained from reference TRBV28 and TRBJ2-5, is as follows: DVKVTQSSRYLVKRTGEKVFLECVQDMDHENMFWYRQDPGLGLRLIYFSYDVKMKEKGDIPEGYSVSREKKERFSLILESASTNQTSMYLCASSLPGWQETQYFGPGTRLLVL.

This clonotype was found many times. The chain joins TRBV6-2 or TRBV6-3 to TRBJ1-4; perhaps TRBD1 as D (5 bases). The V gene lost 6 bases and the J gene lost 1 base, with 12 bases spanning the gap. This CDR3 has 15 amino acids. Germline CDR1 MNHEY, CDR2 SVGEGT. The CDR3 here is CASSLRRGTNEKLFF. The CDR3 DNA sequence: TGTGCCAGCAGCCTCCGAAGGGGAACTAATGAAAAACTGTTTTTT.

This clonotype was detected ten times or more. This chain connects TRBV2 to TRBJ2-7, with 9 bases fitting TRBD2. The CDR3 is 14 residues long. Trimming took 7 bases from V and 3 from J; bases not matched to a gene: 7. Per the germline V gene, CDR1 is SNHLY and CDR2 is FYNNEI. The CDR3 bases are TGTGCCAGCACCCCCGGGACTAGCAACTACGAGCAGTACTTC. This codes for CASTPGTSNYEQYF. The full variable domain, its missing parts supplied by reference TRBV2 and TRBJ2-7, is EPEVTQTPSHQVTQMGQEVILRCVPISNHLYFYWYRQILGQKVEFLVSFYNNEISEKSEIFDDQFSVERPDGSNFTLKIRSTKLEDSAMYFCASTPGTSNYEQYFGPGTRLTVT.

This clonotype was picked up many times. V gene TRBV9 combines with J gene TRBJ2-2, with D unclear. There are 14 residues in the CDR3. Germline CDR1 SGDLS, CDR2 YYNGEE. Trimming removed 0 bases at V and 1 base at J, with 4 bases between. The CDR3 nucleotides are TGTGCCAGCAGCGTAGTAGAGAACACCGGGGAGCTGTTTTTT. This gives the protein CASSVVENTGELFF.

This clonotype has at least ten counts. The chain couples TRBV20-1 to TRBJ2-7, with D uncertain. Deletions cut 0 bases from V and 6 bases from J, with 15 bases between. CDR3 size: 14 residues. Per germline, CDR1 DFQATT and CDR2 SNEGSKA (reference sequence). In nucleotides, the CDR3 is TGCAGTGCTAGAGATTGGCGAGAGAATGGCGAGCAGTACTTC. It specifies CSARDWRENGEQYF.

This clonotype has at least ten counts. V and J are TRBV5-5 and TRBJ2-7; a possible D gene is TRBD2 (6 bases). The CDR3 is made up of 15 amino acids. Germline-derived CDR1 and CDR2 are SGHKS and YYEKEE (reference sequence). V dropped 0 bases and J dropped 2 bases, with 12 bases sitting between them. This chain's CDR3 is CASSLVGGGTYEQYF. In DNA, the CDR3 is TGTGCCAGCAGCTTGGTCGGGGGTGGGACCTACGAGCAGTACTTC.

This clonotype has at least ten counts. The chain is built from TRBV5-1 and TRBJ2-7; D gene ambiguous. This CDR3 is 13 amino acids long. Trimming took off 0 bases at V and 3 bases at J, with 7 bases between the two ends. Germline lookup yields CDR1 SGHRS and CDR2 YFSETQ. The CDR3 sequence is CASSLGPGYEQYF. The CDR3 DNA reads as TGCGCCAGCAGCTTGGGGCCCGGCTACGAGCAGTACTTC.

About this clonotype: A much larger clone lies one base from this, so it may be a read error. The V and J genes are TRBV4-1 and TRBJ2-2; D gene uncertain. The CDR3 is 16 residues long. Trimming removed 1 base at V and 0 bases at J, with 9 bases between. CDR1 is MGHRA, CDR2 YSYEKL, per germline. The CDR3 sequence: CASSQAVSSNTGELFF. For the CDR3, the DNA is TGCGCCAGCAGCCAAGCAGTATCATCGAACACCGGGGAGCTGTTTTTT.

The chain joins TRBV15 to TRBJ2-7, with 8 bases lining up with TRBD2. The V gene end was trimmed by 0 bases and the J gene end by 2 bases; junction bases not matched to a gene: 6. CDR1 LNHNV and CDR2 YYDKDF come from the germline V gene (reference sequence). The CDR3 runs 16 residues. The CDR3 region is CATSREWGGRPYEQYF. DNA for the CDR3: TGTGCCACCAGCAGAGAGTGGGGCGGGAGGCCCTACGAGCAGTACTTC.